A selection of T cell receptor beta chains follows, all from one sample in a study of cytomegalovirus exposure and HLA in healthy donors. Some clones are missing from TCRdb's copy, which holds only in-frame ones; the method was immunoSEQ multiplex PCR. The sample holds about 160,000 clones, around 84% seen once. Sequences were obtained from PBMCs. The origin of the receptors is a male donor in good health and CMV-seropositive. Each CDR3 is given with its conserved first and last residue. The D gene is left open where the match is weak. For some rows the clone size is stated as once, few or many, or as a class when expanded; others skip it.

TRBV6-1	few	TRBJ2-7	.	TGTGCCAGCAGTCCCCGCCCGAGCTCCTACGAGCAGTACTTC	CASSPRPSSYEQYF
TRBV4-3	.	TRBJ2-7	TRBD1	TGCGCCAGCAGCCAAGGAACCGGGACAGGGACCGTCAACGAGCAGTACTTC	CASSQGTGTGTVNEQYF
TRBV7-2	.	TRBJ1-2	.	TGTGCCAGCAGCTCTCTGAGGGATAACTATGGCTACACCTTC	CASSSLRDNYGYTF
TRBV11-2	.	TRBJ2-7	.	TGTGCCAGCACCGGGACTTACTACGAGCAGTACTTC	CASTGTYYEQYF
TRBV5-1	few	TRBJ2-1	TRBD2	TGCGCCAGCAGCTTGGGGATAGCGGGGGGGCCTCCTAGGTACAATGAGCAGTTCTTC	CASSLGIAGGPPRYNEQFF
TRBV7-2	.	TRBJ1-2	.	TGTGCCAGCAGCTTAGCGCTAGGACTGTACTATGGCTACACCTTC	CASSLALGLYYGYTF
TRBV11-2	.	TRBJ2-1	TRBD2	TGTGCCAGCAGACGTCTTTTGGGCGGGAGGTACAATGAGCAGTTCTTC	CASRRLLGGRYNEQFF
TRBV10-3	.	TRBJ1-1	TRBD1	TGTGCCATCAGTTGGGGACAGTTGAACACTGAAGCTTTCTTT	CAISWGQLNTEAFF
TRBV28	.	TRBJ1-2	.	TGTGCCAGCAGTTTAGGCGGGAACTATGGCTACACCTTC	CASSLGGNYGYTF
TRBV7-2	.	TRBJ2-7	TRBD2	TGTGCCAGCAGCTTAGGGGTAACTAGCGGCATATCCTACGAGCAGTACTTC	CASSLGVTSGISYEQYF
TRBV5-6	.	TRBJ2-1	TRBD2	TGTGCCAGCAGCTCTCAAAGCGGGGGTTACAATGAGCAGTTCTTC	CASSSQSGGYNEQFF
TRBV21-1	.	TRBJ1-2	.	TGTGCCAGCAGCAACCCCCGGGGGACAGGGGTAGATGGCTACACCTTC	CASSNPRGTGVDGYTF
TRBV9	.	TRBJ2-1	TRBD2	TGTGCCAGCAGGGGGACTAGCGGGGGGAGCTCCTACAATGAGCAGTTCTTC	CASRGTSGGSSYNEQFF
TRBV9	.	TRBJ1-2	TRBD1	TGTGCCAGCAGCGTAGAGGACAGGAGTAACTATGGCTACACCTTC	CASSVEDRSNYGYTF
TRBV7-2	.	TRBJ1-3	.	TGTGCCAGCAGCTTTGGTGCGGGGGTAAACACCATATATTTT	CASSFGAGVNTIYF
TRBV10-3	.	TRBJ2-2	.	TGTGCCATCAGTGCATCCCGACAGGATAACACCGGGGAGCTGTTTTTT	CAISASRQDNTGELFF
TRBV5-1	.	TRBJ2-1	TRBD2	TGCGCCAGCAGAGTAGCAGGACACGGGGGAGGGAATGAGCAGTTCTTC	CASRVAGHGGGNEQFF
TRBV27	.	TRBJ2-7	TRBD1	TGTGCCAGCAGCCCCACCCAGGGGGCGCGGGGCGAGCAGTACTTC	CASSPTQGARGEQYF
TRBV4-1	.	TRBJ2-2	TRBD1	TGCGCCAGCAGCCAAGATTTAGGGGGCAGATTCAACACTGGGGAGCTGTTTTTT	CASSQDLGGRFNTGELFF
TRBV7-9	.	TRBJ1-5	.	TGTGCCAGCAGCTCAGCGGAGGGGCAGCCCCAGCATTTT	CASSSAEGQPQHF
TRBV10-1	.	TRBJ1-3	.	TGCGCCAGCAGTGAGTCATCAGGTCCTGGAAACACCATATATTTT	CASSESSGPGNTIYF
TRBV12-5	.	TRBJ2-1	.	TGTGCTAGTGGTTTGGTCCCATCAATAGTTGTCTCCTACAATGAGCAGTTCTTC	CASGLVPSIVVSYNEQFF
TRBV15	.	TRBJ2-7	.	TGTGCCACCAGCAGAGATCAATCCCCCTACGAGCAGTACTTC	CATSRDQSPYEQYF
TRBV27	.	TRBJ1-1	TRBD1	TGTGCCAGCAGTTTATCCGGACAGGGGGCAGTCACTGAAGCTTTCTTT	CASSLSGQGAVTEAFF
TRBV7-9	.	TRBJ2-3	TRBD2	TGTGCCAGCAGCTTTAAAACAACTAGCGTCCCAGATACGCAGTATTTT	CASSFKTTSVPDTQYF
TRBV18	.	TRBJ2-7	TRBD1	TGTGCCAGCTCAACGACAGGGGCCCACTCGCATGCCTACGAGCAGTACTTC	CASSTTGAHSHAYEQYF
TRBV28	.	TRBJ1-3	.	TGTGCCAGCAGTTCGCAGGGGAGAAACACCATATATTTT	CASSSQGRNTIYF
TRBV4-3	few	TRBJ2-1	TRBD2	TGCGCCAGCAGCCAAGATCGTAGGGCTAGCGGGAGCTCCTACAATGAGCAGTTCTTC	CASSQDRRASGSSYNEQFF
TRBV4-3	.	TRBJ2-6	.	TGCGCCAGCAGCCAGGACAGTTCTGGGGCCAACGTCCTGACTTTC	CASSQDSSGANVLTF
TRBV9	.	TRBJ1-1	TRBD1	TGTGCCAGCAGCGCCAGGACAGGCGCCTGGCCCACTGAAGCTTTCTTT	CASSARTGAWPTEAFF
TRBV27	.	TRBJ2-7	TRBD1	TGTGCCAGCAGTTTTTCCGGGACAGGGACCTACGAGCAGTACTTC	CASSFSGTGTYEQYF
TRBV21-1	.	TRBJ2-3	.	TGTGCCAGCAGCAAAGGGACAGGGGGCAGGTTGGGAAGCACAGATACGCAGTATTTT	CASSKGTGGRLGSTDTQYF
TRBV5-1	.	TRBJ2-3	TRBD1	TGCGCCAGCAGCTTGATGCCAGGGGGCAGCACAGATACGCAGTATTTT	CASSLMPGGSTDTQYF
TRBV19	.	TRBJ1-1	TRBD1	TGTGCCAGTATGTCGGGACAGGGGAACACTGAAGCTTTCTTT	CASMSGQGNTEAFF
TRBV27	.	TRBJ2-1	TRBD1	TGTGCCAGCACTTTAATCACAGGGGGGAGCTCCTACAATGAGCAGTTCTTC	CASTLITGGSSYNEQFF
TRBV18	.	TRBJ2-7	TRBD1	TGTGCCAGCTCAGAAGGACAGGGAACAGAGCAGTACTTC	CASSEGQGTEQYF
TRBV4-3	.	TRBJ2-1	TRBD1	TGCGCCAGCAGCCGGGGACAGGGGGCAAATGAGCAGTTCTTC	CASSRGQGANEQFF
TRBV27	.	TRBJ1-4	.	TGTGCCAGCAGTGGGGCTACCGAAAAACTGTTTTTT	CASSGATEKLFF
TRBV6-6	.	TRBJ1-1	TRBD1	TGTGCCAGCAGTCCCGGGACAGTAAATGAAGCTTTCTTT	CASSPGTVNEAFF
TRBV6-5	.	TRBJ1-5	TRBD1	TGTGCCAGCAGTCAGACAGGGGGCTGGAAGCCCCAGCATTTT	CASSQTGGWKPQHF
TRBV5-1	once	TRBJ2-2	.	TGCGCCAGCAGAAGAGAGTCCACCGGGGAGCTGTTTTTT	CASRRESTGELFF
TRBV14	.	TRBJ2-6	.	TGTGCCAGCAGCAGGAGCTCTGGGGCCAACGTCCTGACTTTC	CASSRSSGANVLTF
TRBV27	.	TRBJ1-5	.	TGTGCCAGCGGCCTGACAGGTCAGCCCCAGCATTTT	CASGLTGQPQHF
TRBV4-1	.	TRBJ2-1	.	TGCGCCAGCAGCCAGGAGGGAAGGGTATCCTACAATGAGCAGTTCTTC	CASSQEGRVSYNEQFF
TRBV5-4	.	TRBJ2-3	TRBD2	TGTGCCAGCAGCCAAAAAGCGGGGGATACGCAGTATTTT	CASSQKAGDTQYF
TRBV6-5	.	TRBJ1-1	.	TGTGCCAGCTCCCGACAGAAAAACACTGAAGCTTTCTTT	CASSRQKNTEAFF
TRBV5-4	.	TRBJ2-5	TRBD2	TGTGCCAGCAGCCCTAGCGGGAGCCCCCAAGAGACCCAGTACTTC	CASSPSGSPQETQYF
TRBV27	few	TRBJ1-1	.	TGTGCCAGCAGGAACAGGGTTTCGAACACTGAAGCTTTCTTT	CASRNRVSNTEAFF
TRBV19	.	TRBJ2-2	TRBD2	TGTGCCAGTAGTATCCGCGGGAGGGCCCTTCACGGGGAGCTGTTTTTT	CASSIRGRALHGELFF
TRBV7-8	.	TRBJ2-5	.	TGTGCCAGCAGCTTGCGAGGAGAGACCCAGTACTTC	CASSLRGETQYF